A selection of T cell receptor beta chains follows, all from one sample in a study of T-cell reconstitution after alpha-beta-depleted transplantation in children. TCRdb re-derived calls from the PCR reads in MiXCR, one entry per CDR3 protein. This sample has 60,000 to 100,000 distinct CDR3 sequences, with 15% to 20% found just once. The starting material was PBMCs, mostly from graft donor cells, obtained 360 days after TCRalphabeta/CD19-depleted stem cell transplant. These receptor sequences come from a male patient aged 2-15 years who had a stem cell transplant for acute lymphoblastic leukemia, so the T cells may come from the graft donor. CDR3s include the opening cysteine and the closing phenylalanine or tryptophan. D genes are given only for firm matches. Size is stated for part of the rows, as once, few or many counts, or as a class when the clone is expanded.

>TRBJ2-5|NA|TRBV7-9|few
CASSSTLYQETQYF
TGTGCCAGCAGCTCTACTCTCTACCAAGAGACCCAGTACTTC
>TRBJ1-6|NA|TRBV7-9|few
CASSSRQDHSPLHF
TGTGCCAGCAGCTCACGACAGGACCATTCACCCCTCCACTTT
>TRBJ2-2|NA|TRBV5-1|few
CASSLTARGGELFF
TGCGCCAGCAGCTTGACGGCGCGGGGCGGGGAGCTGTTTTTT
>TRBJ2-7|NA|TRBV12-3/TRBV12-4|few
CASRKRTTTYEQYF
TGTGCCAGCAGAAAACGGACCACCACCTACGAGCAGTACTTC
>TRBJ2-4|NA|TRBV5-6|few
CASPRGAKNIQYF
TGTGCCAGCCCCCGGGGAGCCAAAAACATTCAGTACTTC
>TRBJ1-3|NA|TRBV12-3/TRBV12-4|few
CASSSQGPGNTIYF
TGTGCCAGCAGTTCGCAGGGGCCTGGAAACACCATATATTTT
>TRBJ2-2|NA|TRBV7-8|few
CASSLGKRTGELFF
TGTGCCAGCAGCTTAGGGAAGAGAACCGGGGAGCTGTTTTTT
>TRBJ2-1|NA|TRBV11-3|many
CASSPSYYNEQFF
TGTGCCAGCAGCCCCTCCTACTACAATGAGCAGTTCTTC
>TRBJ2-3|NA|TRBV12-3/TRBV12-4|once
CASSFAFPDTQYF
TGTGCCAGCAGTTTTGCCTTTCCAGATACGCAGTATTTT
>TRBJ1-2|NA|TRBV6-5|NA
CASRYTGSYGYTF
TGTGCCAGCAGATATACAGGGTCCTATGGCTACACCTTC
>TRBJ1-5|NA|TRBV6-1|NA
CASNPFPRIGDSNQPQHF
TGTGCCAGCAACCCCTTCCCCCGGATAGGTGATAGCAATCAGCCCCAGCATTTT
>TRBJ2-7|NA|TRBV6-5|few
CASSSTDLSYEQYF
TGTGCCAGCAGTTCGACAGACCTCTCCTACGAGCAGTACTTC
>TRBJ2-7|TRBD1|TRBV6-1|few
CASSRGTGQRSYEQYF
TGTGCCAGCAGCCGAGGGACAGGCCAAAGGTCCTACGAGCAGTACTTC
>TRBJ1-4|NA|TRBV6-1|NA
CASSQGWGGKEKLFF
TGTGCCAGCAGCCAAGGATGGGGGGGAAAAGAAAAACTGTTTTTT
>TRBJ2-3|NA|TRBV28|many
CASSFLDTQYF
TGTGCCAGCAGTTTCTTAGATACGCAGTATTTT
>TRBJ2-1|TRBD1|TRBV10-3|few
CAISADLGAKTGTYNEQFF
TGTGCCATCAGTGCGGACCTGGGCGCGAAGACAGGGACCTACAATGAGCAGTTCTTC
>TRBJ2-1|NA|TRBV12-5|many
CASGLGTSGNEQFF
TGTGCTAGTGGTCTCGGGACTTCCGGCAATGAGCAGTTCTTC
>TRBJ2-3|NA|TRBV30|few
CAWSNGGTQYF
TGTGCCTGGAGTAACGGGGGTACGCAGTATTTT
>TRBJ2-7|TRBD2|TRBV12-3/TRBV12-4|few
CASSHQTSGRAEQYF
TGTGCCAGCAGCCATCAGACTAGCGGGAGGGCCGAGCAGTACTTC
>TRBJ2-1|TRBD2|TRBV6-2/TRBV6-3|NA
CASIGGLAGVYNEQFF
TGTGCCAGCATCGGGGGACTAGCGGGAGTTTACAATGAGCAGTTCTTC